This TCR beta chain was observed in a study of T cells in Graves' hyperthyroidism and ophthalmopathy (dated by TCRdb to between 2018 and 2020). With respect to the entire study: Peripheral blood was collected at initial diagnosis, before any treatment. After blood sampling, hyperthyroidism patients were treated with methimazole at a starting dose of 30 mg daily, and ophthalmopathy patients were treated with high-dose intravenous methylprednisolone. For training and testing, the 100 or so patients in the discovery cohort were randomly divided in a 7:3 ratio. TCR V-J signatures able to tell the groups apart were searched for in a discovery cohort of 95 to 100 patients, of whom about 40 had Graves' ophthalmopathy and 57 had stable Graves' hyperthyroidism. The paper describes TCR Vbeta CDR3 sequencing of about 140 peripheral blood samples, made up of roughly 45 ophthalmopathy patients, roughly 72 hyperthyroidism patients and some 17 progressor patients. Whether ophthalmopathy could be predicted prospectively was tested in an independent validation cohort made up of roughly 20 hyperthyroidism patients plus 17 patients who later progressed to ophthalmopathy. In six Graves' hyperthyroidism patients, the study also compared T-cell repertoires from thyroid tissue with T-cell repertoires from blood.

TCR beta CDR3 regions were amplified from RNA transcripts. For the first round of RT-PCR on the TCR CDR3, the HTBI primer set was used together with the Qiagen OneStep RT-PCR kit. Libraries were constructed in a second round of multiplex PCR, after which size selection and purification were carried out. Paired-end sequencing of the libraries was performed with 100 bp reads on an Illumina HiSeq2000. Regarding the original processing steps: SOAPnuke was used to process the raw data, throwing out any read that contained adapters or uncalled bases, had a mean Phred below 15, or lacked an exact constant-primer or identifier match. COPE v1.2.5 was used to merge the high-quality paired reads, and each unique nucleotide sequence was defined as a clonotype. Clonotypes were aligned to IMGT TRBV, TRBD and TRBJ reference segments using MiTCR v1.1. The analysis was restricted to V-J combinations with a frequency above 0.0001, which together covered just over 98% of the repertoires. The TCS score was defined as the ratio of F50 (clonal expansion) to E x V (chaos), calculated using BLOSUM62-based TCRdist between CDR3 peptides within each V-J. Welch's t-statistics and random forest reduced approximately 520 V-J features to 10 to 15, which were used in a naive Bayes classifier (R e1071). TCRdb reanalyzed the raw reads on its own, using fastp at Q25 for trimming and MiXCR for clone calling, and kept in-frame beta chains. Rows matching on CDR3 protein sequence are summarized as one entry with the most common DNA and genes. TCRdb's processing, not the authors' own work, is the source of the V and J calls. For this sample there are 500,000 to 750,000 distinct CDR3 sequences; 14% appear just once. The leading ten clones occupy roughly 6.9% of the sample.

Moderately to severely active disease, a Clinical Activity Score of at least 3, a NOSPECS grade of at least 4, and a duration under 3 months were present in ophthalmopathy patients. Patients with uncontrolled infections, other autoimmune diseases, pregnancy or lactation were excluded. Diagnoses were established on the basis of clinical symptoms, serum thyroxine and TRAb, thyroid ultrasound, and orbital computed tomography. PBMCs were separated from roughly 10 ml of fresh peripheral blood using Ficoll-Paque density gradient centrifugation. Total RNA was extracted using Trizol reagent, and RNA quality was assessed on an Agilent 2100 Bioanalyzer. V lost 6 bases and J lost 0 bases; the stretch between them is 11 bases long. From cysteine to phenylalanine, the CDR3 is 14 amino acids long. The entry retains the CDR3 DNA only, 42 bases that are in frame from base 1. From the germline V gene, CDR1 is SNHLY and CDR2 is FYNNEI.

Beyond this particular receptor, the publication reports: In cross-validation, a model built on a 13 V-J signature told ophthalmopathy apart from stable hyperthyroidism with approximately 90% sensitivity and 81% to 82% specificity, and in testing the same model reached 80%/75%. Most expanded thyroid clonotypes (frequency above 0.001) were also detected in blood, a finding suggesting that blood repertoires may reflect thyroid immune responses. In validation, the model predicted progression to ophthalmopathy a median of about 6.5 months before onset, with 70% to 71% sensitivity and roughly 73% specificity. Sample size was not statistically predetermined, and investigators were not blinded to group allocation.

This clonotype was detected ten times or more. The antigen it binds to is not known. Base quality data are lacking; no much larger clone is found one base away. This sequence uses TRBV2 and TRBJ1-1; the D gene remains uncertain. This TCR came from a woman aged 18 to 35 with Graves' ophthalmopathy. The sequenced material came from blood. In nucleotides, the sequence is TGTGCCAGCAGGAAGGACGGGATGAACACTGAAGCTTTCTTT. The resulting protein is CASRKDGMNTEAFF. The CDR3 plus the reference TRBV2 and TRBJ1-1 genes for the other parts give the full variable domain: EPEVTQTPSHQVTQMGQEVILRCVPISNHLYFYWYRQILGQKVEFLVSFYNNEISEKSEIFDDQFSVERPDGSNFTLKIRSTKLEDSAMYFCASRKDGMNTEAFFGQGTRLTVV.